One TCR beta chain is described in this entry. This clone has at least ten counts. Its target antigen remains unknown. Base quality data are lacking; no much larger clone is found one base away. This sample was included in a study of metastatic and nonmetastatic thyroid tumors (TCRdb year 2020). Study-level background: Repertoires from peripheral blood and from tumor or nodule tissue samples of malignant and benign thyroid patients were compared. Overall study outcomes, separate from this receptor: In both blood and tumor samples, malignant tumors were reported to have significantly higher TCR beta diversity than benign nodules.

The library was prepared using PCR. Sequenced using an Illumina HiSeq 4000. High-throughput sequencing was used to profile the TCR beta-chain CDR3 region of every patient. The authors' analysis ran thus. The researchers built a classifier to tell apart papillary thyroid cancer patients with distant metastasis, based on CDR3 differences among clinicopathological groups. To measure repertoire diversity the researchers used the Shannon index, while the Morisita-Horn index served to gauge how similar the tumor and blood repertoires were. In TCRdb, the public reads were trimmed at Q25 with fastp and aligned with MiXCR, with productive beta chains retained. The V and J calls reflect TCRdb's pipeline rather than the authors' work. This sample gives about 59,000 clones in total; about 17% of them show up just once. The ten most abundant clones make up more than 9% of the sample. V is trimmed back by 1 base and J by 5 bases, and the junction contains 6 bases that no gene match accounts for. The CDR3 numbers 15 residues from cysteine through phenylalanine. Of the read, only the CDR3 DNA is kept; its 45 bases are in frame from base 1. From a lookup of the germline V gene, CDR1 and CDR2 are SGDLS and YYNGEE.

No treatment had been received by any patient before thyroid surgery. Using T-cell receptor beta sequencing, the study looked back at clinical samples from patients collected from 2012 to 2018. Specimen: blood. The chain links TRBV9 with TRBJ2-5; TRBD1 lines up with 9 middle nucleotides. This sequence was found in a male donor with papillary thyroid cancer or a benign thyroid nodule (not recorded which). Some clones in this sample may be carry-over from other donors' samples. The nucleotide sequence reads as follows: TGTGCCAGCAGCGTATCCCTCGGGACAGGGGAGACCCAGTACTTC. Its protein is CASSVSLGTGETQYF.